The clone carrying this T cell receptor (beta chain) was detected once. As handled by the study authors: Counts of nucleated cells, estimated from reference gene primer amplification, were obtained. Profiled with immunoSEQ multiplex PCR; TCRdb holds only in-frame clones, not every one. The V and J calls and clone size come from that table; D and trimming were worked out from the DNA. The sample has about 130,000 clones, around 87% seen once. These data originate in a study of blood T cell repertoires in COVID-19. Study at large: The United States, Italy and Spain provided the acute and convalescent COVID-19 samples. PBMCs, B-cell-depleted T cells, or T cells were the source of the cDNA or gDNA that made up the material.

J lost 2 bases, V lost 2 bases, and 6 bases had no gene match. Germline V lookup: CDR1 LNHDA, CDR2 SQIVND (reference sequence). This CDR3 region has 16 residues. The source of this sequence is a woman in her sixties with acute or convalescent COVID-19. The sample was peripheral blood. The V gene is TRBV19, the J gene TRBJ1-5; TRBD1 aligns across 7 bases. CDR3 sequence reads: CASSIPPRGGNQPQHF. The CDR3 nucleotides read TGTGCCAGTAGTATACCCCCCAGGGGGGGCAATCAGCCCCAGCATTTT.